The present T cell receptor beta chain was sequenced within a study of T cell repertoires in cytomegalovirus infection. Background on the study: From public TCR beta signatures came an indication of both CMV infection and matching HLA type. Study results and caveats: HLA-C-restricted CMV-specific TCR beta clonotypes were dominant in the ex vivo response. Cumulative frequency (of public TCR beta family members) identified carriers of CMV plus the relevant HLA.

This clonotype has a handful of counts. No antigen is known for it. Trimming removed 7 bases at V and 4 bases at J, with 11 bases between. The CDR3 is 12 residues long. Germline V gene lookup returns CDR1 SNHLY and CDR2 FYNNEI. TCRdb itself ran the reads through MiXCR, one entry per CDR3 protein. The sample includes about 770,000 distinct CDR3 sequences, 25% to 30% of them seen just once. The TCR originated in a human donor in good health (CMV status not recorded). Some clones in this sample may be carry-over from other donors' samples. Sequenced material: cultured CD8+ T cells from PBMCs, taken from culture after CMV antigen stimulation. The genes are TRBV2 and TRBJ2-7, with D possibly being TRBD2 (5 bases). In nucleotides, the CDR3 is TGTGCCAGCATGAATCGGGGTTACGAGCAGTACTTC. This encodes CASMNRGYEQYF.